This T cell receptor beta chain originates from a study of shared clonotypes between healthy human individuals. This clone occurred once. Every donor was a Caucasian adult from Nashville, Tennessee. The germline CDR1 and CDR2 sequences are MRHNA and SNTAGT. The ends were cut back, 5 bases at V and 1 base at J, with 8 bases in the middle. The CDR3 runs 13 residues. The assay was immunoSEQ multiplex PCR, and TCRdb's table has in-frame clones only and misses some. The sample has 2 million to 2.5 million clones; less than 95% are singletons. Sequences were obtained from naive CD4+ T cells from PBMCs. Subset noted: CD45RA+ positively selected. This TCR was sampled from a man aged 18 to 29 in good health. Some clones in this sample may be carry-over from other donors' samples. The chain recombines TRBV6-4 with TRBJ1-1; unclear D gene. This chain's CDR3 is CASSWQSNTEAFF. The CDR3 region has the DNA TGTGCCAGCAGTTGGCAGTCGAACACTGAAGCTTTCTTT.